The 5 T cell receptor beta chains reported below all come from one sample, sequenced in a study of response to subunit inactivated influenza vaccine (dated by TCRdb to the late 2010s). Libraries were prepared through RT-PCR. The instrument was an Illumina HiSeq 2500. TCRdb handled the public reads itself, with Q25 trimming in fastp and clone calling in MiXCR, and kept productive beta chains. Each record represents a unique CDR3 protein, reported with the most common genes and DNA among its rows. Counted in this sample were approximately 730,000 distinct CDR3 sequences; approximately 15% of them appeared once. Together, the top ten hold around 6.5% of the sample. The sequencing here drew on PBMCs from blood, taken 14 to 15 days before vaccination. The receptor source for this set is a man aged 50 or older who received an inactivated influenza vaccine. Donor details come from another sample of the same person, matched by shared clones.

This clonotype was counted only a few times. The J gene is TRBJ2-2, the V gene TRBV7-2; TRBD1 matches at 8 bases. In germline, CDR1 is SGHTA, CDR2 FQGNSA. V dropped 4 bases and J dropped 7; count of bases not matched to a gene: 8. The CDR3 loop spans 15 amino acids. The CDR3 bases are TGTGCCAGCAGCTCCCACGACAGGGGCGGCGGGGAGCTGTTTTTT. Translated, it gives CASSSHDRGGGELFF.

The sample holds a few counts of this clonotype. V and J are TRBV3-1 and TRBJ2-1; D may be TRBD2 (6 bases). The CDR3 length is 13 residues. CDR1 and CDR2 (germline): LGHDT, YNNKEL (reference sequence). V was cut by 8 bases and J by 15 bases, with 23 bases left in between. The DNA for the CDR3 is TGTGCCAGCTCCCAAAGGGGATCGGGAGTGGTGTTCTTC. Translating gives CASSQRGSGVVFF.

The chain uses TRBV18 and TRBJ1-3; D unclear. The CDR3 spans 14 residues. Trimming cost V 0 bases and J 5 bases, with 8 bases left between them. The germline V gene has CDR1 KGHSH and CDR2 LQKENI. For the CDR3, the DNA is TGTGCCAGCTCACCACCGGGGAATAGAAACACCATATATTTT. This codes for CASSPPGNRNTIYF.

In its sample, this clonotype was seen a few times. V is TRBV14 and J is TRBJ1-2, with D perhaps TRBD1 (5 bases). The CDR3 is made up of 15 amino acids. Germline V CDR1 and CDR2: SGHDN, FVKESK. V shed 5 bases and J shed 7 bases, with 20 bases lying between them. The CDR3 loop is CASSSAGRTTIGYTF. CDR3 nucleotide sequence: TGTGCCAGCAGCTCCGCGGGACGCACCACTATTGGCTACACCTTC.

This clonotype appeared once. The chain links TRBV12-3 or TRBV12-4 to TRBJ1-5; a weak D match, TRBD1 (5 bases). V shed 2 bases and J shed 3 bases, with 20 bases lying between them. The CDR3 is 18 amino acids. This CDR3 reads CASSLRAGGAGANQPQHF. The DNA for the CDR3 is TGTGCCAGCAGTTTAAGGGCCGGCGGGGCAGGCGCCAATCAGCCCCAGCATTTT.